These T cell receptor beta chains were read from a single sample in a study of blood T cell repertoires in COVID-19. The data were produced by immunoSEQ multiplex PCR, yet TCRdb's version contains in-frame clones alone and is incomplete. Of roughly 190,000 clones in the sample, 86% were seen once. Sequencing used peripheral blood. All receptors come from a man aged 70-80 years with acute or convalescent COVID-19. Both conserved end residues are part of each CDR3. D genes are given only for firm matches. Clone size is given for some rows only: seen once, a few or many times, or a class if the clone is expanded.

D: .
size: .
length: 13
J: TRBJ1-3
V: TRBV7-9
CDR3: CASSSGQPNTIYF
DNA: TGTGCCAGCAGCTCGGGACAACCAAACACCATATATTTT

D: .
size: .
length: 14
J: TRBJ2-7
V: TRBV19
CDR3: CASSIAGRAYEQYF
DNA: TGTGCCAGTAGTATAGCTGGCAGGGCCTACGAGCAGTACTTC

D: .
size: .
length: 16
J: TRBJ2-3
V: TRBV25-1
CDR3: CASSPLGLYSTDTQYF
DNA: TGTGCCAGCAGTCCCCTTGGGCTGTACAGCACAGATACGCAGTATTTT

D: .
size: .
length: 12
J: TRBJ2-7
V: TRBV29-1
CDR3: CSALQGPYEQYF
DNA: TGCAGCGCCTTACAGGGCCCCTACGAGCAGTACTTC

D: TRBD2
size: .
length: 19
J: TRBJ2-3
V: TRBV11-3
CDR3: CASSPAGREARGSTDTQYF
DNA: TGTGCCAGCAGCCCAGCGGGGCGGGAGGCCAGAGGTAGCACAGATACGCAGTATTTT

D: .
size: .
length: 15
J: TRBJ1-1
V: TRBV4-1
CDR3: CASSRGSEGDTEAFF
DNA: TGCGCCAGCAGCCGGGGTAGTGAGGGGGACACTGAAGCTTTCTTT

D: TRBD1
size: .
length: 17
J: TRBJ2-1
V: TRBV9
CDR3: CASSLTPGTGEVNEQFF
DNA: TGTGCCAGCAGCCTTACTCCCGGGACAGGGGAAGTAAATGAGCAGTTCTTC

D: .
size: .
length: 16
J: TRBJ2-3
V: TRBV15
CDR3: CATSRDYRRATGTQYF
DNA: TGTGCCACCAGCAGAGATTATCGGCGGGCCACGGGTACGCAGTATTTT

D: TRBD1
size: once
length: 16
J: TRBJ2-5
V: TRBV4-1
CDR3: CASSRSGTGGAETQYF
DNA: TGCGCCAGCAGCCGGTCCGGGACAGGGGGCGCGGAGACCCAGTACTTC

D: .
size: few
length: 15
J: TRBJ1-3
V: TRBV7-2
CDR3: CASSLSGGSGNTIYF
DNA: TGTGCCAGCAGCTTATCCGGGGGGTCAGGAAACACCATATATTTT

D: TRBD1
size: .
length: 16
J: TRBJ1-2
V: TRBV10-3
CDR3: CAISAMGDRGNYGYTF
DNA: TGTGCCATCAGCGCCATGGGGGACAGGGGGAACTATGGCTACACCTTC

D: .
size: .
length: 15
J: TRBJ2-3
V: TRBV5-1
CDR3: CASSLAPDNTDTQYF
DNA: TGCGCCAGCAGCTTGGCCCCGGACAACACAGATACGCAGTATTTT

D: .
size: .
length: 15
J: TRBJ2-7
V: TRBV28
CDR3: CASSPRLVTGYEQYF
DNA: TGTGCCAGCAGCCCGAGACTAGTTACCGGCTACGAGCAGTACTTC

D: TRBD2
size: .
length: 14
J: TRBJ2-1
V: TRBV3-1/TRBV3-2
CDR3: CASKPSGRGNEQFF
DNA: TGTGCCAGCAAACCTAGCGGGCGCGGGAATGAGCAGTTCTTC

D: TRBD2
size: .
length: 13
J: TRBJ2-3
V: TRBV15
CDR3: CATSRVAGDTQYF
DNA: TGTGCCACCAGCAGGGTAGCGGGAGATACGCAGTATTTT

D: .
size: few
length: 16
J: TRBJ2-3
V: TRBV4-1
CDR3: CASSQDSGLYTDTQYF
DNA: TGCGCCAGCAGCCAAGACTCCGGACTATACACAGATACGCAGTATTTT

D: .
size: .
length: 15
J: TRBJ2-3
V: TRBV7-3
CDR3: CASSLELASTDTQYF
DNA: TGTGCCAGCAGCTTAGAACTAGCTAGCACAGATACGCAGTATTTT

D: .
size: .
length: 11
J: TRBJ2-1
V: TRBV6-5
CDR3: CASVQYNEQFF
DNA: TGTGCCAGCGTCCAATACAATGAGCAGTTCTTC

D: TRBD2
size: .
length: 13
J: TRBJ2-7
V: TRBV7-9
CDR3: CASRAAGGYEQYF
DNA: TGTGCCAGCAGAGCCGCGGGGGGTTACGAGCAGTACTTC

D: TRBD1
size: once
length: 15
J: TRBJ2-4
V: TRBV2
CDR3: CASSEAGQVSDIQYF
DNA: TGTGCCAGCAGTGAAGCGGGACAGGTTTCGGACATTCAGTACTTC

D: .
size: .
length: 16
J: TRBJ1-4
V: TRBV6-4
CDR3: CASSEVKDLKGEKLFF
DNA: TGTGCCAGCAGTGAAGTCAAAGACCTGAAGGGGGAAAAACTGTTTTTT

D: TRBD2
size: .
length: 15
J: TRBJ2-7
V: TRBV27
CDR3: CASSLGGSEGGEQYF
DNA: TGTGCCAGCAGTTTGGGCGGGAGTGAAGGCGGGGAGCAGTACTTC

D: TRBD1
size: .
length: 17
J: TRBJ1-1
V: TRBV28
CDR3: CASSLGGTGVRNTEAFF
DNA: TGTGCCAGCAGTTTAGGAGGGACAGGGGTGAGGAACACTGAAGCTTTCTTT

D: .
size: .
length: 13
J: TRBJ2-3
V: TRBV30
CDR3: CAWSVGGADTQYF
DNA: TGTGCCTGGTCCGTGGGGGGGGCGGATACGCAGTATTTT

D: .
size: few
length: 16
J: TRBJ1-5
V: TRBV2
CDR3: CASSEDDSWGNQPQHF
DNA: TGTGCCAGCAGTGAAGATGACAGTTGGGGCAATCAGCCCCAGCATTTT

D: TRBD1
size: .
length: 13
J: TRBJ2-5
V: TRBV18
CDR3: CASSPDRQETQYF
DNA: TGTGCCAGCTCACCGGACAGGCAAGAGACCCAGTACTTC